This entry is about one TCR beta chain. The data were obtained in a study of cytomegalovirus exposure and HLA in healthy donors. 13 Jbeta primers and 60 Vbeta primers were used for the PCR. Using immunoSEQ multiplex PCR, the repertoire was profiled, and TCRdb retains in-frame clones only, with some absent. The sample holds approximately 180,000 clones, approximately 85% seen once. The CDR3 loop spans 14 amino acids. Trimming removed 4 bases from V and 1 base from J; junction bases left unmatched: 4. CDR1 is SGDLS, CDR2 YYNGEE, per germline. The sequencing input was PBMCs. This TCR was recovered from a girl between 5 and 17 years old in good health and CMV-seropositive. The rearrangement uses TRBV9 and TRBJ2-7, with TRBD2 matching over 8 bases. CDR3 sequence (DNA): TGTGCCAGCAGCCCGGGGGGGAGGTCCTACGAGCAGTACTTC. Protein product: CASSPGGRSYEQYF. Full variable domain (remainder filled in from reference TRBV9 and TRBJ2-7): DSGVTQTPKHLITATGQRVTLRCSPRSGDLSVYWYQQSLDQGLQFLIQYYNGEERAKGNILERFSAQQFPDLHSELNLSSLELGDSALYFCASSPGGRSYEQYFGPGTRLTVT.